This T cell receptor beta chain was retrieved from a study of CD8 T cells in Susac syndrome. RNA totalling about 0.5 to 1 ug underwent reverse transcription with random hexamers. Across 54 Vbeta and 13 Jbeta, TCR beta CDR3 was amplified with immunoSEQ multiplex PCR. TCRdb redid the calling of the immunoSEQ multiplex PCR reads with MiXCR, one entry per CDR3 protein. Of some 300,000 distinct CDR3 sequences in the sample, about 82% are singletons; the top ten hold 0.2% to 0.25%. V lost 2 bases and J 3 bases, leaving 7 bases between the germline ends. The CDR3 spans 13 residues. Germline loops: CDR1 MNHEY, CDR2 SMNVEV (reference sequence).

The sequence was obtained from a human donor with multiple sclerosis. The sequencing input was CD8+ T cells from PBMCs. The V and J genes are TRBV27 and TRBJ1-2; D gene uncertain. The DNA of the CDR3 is TGTGCCAGCAGTTTAATGGTGGACTATGGCTACACCTTC. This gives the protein CASSLMVDYGYTF.